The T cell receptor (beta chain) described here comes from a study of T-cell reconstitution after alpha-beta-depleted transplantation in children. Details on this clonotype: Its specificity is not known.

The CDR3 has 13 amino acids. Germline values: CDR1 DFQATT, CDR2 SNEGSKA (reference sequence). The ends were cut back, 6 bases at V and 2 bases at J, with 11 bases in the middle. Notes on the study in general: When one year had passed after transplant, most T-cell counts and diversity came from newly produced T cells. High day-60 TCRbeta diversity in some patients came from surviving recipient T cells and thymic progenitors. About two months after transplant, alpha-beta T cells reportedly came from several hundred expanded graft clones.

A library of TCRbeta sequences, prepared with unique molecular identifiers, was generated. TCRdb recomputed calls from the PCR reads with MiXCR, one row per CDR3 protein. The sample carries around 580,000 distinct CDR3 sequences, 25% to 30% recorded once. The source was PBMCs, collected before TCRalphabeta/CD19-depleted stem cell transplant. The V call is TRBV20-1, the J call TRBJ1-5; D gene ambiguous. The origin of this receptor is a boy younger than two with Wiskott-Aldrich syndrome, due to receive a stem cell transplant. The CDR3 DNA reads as TGCAGTGCCGAACGACGGGGCAATCAGCCCCAGCATTTT. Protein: CSAERRGNQPQHF.